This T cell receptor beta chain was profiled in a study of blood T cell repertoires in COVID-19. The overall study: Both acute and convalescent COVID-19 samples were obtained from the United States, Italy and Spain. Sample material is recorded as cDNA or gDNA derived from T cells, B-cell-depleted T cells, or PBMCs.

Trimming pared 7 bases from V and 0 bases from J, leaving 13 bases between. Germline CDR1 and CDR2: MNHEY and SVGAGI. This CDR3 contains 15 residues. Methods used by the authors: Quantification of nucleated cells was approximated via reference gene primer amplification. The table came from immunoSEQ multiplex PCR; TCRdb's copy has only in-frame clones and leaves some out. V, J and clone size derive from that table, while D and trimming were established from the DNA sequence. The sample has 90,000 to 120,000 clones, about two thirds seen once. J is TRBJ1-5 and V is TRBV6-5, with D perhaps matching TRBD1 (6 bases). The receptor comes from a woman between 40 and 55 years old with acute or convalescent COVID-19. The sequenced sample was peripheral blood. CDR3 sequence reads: CASIERTASNQPQHF. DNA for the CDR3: TGTGCCAGCATCGAACGGACAGCTAGCAATCAGCCCCAGCATTTT.